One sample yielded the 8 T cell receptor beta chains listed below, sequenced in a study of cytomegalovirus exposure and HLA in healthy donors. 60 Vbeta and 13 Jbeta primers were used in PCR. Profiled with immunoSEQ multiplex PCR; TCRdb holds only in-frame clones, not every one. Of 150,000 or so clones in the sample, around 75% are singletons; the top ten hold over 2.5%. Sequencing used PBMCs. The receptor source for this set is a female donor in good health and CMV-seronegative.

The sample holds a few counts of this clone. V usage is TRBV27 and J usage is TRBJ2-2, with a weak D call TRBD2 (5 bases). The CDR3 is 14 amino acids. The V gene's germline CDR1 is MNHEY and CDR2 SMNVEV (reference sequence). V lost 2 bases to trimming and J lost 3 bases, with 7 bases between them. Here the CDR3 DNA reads TGTGCCAGCAGTTTAACTAGATACACCGGGGAGCTGTTTTTT. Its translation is CASSLTRYTGELFF.

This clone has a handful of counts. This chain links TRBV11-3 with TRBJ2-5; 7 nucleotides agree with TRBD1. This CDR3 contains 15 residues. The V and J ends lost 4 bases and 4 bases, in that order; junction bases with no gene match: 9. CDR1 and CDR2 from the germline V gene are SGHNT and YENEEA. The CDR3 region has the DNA TGTGCCAGCAGCTCTAACAGGGGCGCGGGAGAGACCCAGTACTTC. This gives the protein CASSSNRGAGETQYF.

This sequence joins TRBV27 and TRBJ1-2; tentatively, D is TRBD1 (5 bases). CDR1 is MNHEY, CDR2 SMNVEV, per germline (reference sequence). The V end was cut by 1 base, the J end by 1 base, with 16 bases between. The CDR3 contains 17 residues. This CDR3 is CASSLLGLKGFNYGYTF. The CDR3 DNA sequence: TGTGCCAGCAGTTTATTGGGGCTCAAGGGCTTTAACTATGGCTACACCTTC.

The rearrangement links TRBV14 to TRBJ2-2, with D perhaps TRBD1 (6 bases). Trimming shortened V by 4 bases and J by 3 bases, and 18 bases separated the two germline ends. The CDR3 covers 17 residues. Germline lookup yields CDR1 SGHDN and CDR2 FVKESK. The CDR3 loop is CASSRSLWTADTGELFF. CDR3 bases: TGTGCCAGCAGCCGTTCCTTGTGGACAGCGGACACCGGGGAGCTGTTTTTT.

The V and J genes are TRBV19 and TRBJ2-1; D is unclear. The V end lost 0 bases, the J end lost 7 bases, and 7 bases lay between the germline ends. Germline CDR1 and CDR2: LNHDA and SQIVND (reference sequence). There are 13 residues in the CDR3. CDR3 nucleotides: TGTGCCAGTAGTATAGAAGGCAGGAATGAGCAGTTCTTC. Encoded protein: CASSIEGRNEQFF.

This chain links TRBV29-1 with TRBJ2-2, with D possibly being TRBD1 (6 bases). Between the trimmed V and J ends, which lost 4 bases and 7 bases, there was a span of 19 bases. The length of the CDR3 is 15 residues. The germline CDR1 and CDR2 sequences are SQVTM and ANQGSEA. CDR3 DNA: TGCAGCGTTGTATCACTGAGGGGGACGGGCGGGGAGCTGTTTTTT. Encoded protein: CSVVSLRGTGGELFF.

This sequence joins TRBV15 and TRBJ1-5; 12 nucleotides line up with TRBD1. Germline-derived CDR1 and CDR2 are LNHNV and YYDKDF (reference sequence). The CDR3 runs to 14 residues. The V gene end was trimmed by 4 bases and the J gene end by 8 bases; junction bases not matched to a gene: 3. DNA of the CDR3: TGTGCCACCAGCAAAGGGACAGGGGGCAAGCCCCAGCATTTT. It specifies CATSKGTGGKPQHF.

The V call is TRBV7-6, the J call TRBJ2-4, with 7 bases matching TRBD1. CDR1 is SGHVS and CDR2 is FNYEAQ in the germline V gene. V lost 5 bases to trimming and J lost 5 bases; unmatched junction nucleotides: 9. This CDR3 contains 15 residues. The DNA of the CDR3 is TGTGCCAGCAGCCCTAGACAGGGTGTTGAAAACATTCAGTACTTC. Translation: CASSPRQGVENIQYF. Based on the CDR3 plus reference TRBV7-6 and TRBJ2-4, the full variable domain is GAGVSQSPRYKVTKRGQDVALRCDPISGHVSLYWYRQALGQGPEFLTYFNYEAQQDKSGLPNDRFSAERPEGSISTLTIQRTEQRDSAMYRCASSPRQGVENIQYFGAGTRLSVL.